This T cell receptor beta chain comes out of a study of cytomegalovirus exposure and HLA in healthy donors. The wider study: Of all 400 or so donors who were genotyped, roughly 81% belonged to the Caucasian-associated ancestry cluster.

These donors, healthy bone marrow donors, were studied. With 2 bases clipped from V and 3 bases from J, the junction kept 4 bases outside the gene matches. The CDR3 totals 15 residues. CDR1 is MGHRA and CDR2 is YSYEKL in the germline V gene. Study results and limitations: Among the most significant clusters, several appeared linked to common viral pathogens in a later analysis. Rare sequences made up most TCRs, while some public TCRs were found in many donors.

In its sample, this clone was seen a few times. Its antigen is not known. With 60 Vbeta and 13 Jbeta primers, the PCR was carried out. Assay used: immunoSEQ multiplex PCR; TCRdb lists only in-frame clones, some missing. Among 190,000 or so clones listed, less than 90% were seen once. The material sequenced was PBMCs. This sequence originates from a man aged 50 or older in good health and CMV-seronegative. This sequence joins TRBV4-1 and TRBJ2-7; 10 nucleotides agree with TRBD1. CDR3 amino acids: CASSQPDRGNYEQYF. The CDR3 coding sequence is TGCGCCAGCAGCCAACCGGACAGGGGGAACTACGAGCAGTACTTC.